Listed below are T cell receptor beta chains from one sample, sequenced in a study of shared clonotypes between healthy human individuals. The table came from immunoSEQ multiplex PCR; TCRdb's copy has only in-frame clones and leaves some out. The data contain a few hundred thousand clones, about 96% of them singletons. Material: naive CD4+ T cells sorted from blood. Receptors were obtained from a woman in her 30s in good health. Each CDR3 is given with its conserved first and last residue. The order of the fields is V gene, J gene, CDR3 protein.

>TRBV5-1|TRBJ1-2
CASSLASGTSEGGYTF
>TRBV5-6|TRBJ2-7
CASGTPTSVGEQYF
>TRBV19|TRBJ1-2
CASSSTGGRIYTF
>TRBV28|TRBJ1-3
CATLDRARGNTIYF
>TRBV5-4|TRBJ2-4
CASRPGTSAKNIQYF
>TRBV19|TRBJ1-5
CASSAIQGGIQPQHF
>TRBV20-1|TRBJ2-1
CSASPSHEQFF
>TRBV5-1|TRBJ2-2
CASSLVKGGSAGELFF
>TRBV5-1|TRBJ2-7
CASSLQGSDYEQYF
>TRBV11-2|TRBJ2-2
CASSFSGSGELFF
>TRBV13|TRBJ2-7
CASSSTAWEYEQYF
>TRBV7-2|TRBJ2-7
CASSVAGTSGYYEQYF
>TRBV28|TRBJ2-2
CASRGQGGSGELFF
>TRBV5-1|TRBJ1-2
CASSRSIDRGGGYTF
>TRBV11-1|TRBJ2-3
CASSQRGGSGRSTDTQYF
>TRBV5-4|TRBJ1-2
CASSLGPQRGSGYTF
>TRBV5-4|TRBJ2-7
CASSPSSASEQYF
>TRBV7-3|TRBJ2-6
CASSLFVTSGANVLTF
>TRBV10-2|TRBJ2-3
CASRVLAGQGDTQYF
>TRBV5-1|TRBJ2-5
CASSLTSGMWETQYF
>TRBV5-4|TRBJ2-3
CASSLGPSGGTDTQYF
>TRBV6-5|TRBJ1-5
CASSYEAGGEPQHF
>TRBV28|TRBJ2-1
CASTQPRSQQFF
>TRBV11-2|TRBJ1-1
CASSALDRNTEAFF
>TRBV28|TRBJ1-5
CASSAEGGNQPQHF
>TRBV28|NA
CASSPRGTHSYEQYF
>TRBV28|TRBJ1-1
CASSPAGQVNTEAFF
>TRBV18|TRBJ1-1
CASSQPRTVRNTEAFF
>TRBV4-1|TRBJ2-5
CASSQPDRDEETQYF
>TRBV5-1|TRBJ1-4
CASSTQGLRGEKLFF
>TRBV2|TRBJ2-1
CASSERSGQYYNEQFF
>TRBV4-2|TRBJ2-7
CASSLNTGDSAYEQYF
>TRBV6-5|TRBJ1-1
CASSATGGVEAFF
>TRBV7-8|TRBJ2-4
CASSLALTSGRSVPKNIQYF
>TRBV5-1|TRBJ2-2
CASSHDGGTNTGELFF
>TRBV19|TRBJ1-6
CASMGQGDSPLHF
>TRBV5-5|TRBJ2-1
CASSFGQESIQDEQFF
>TRBV28|TRBJ1-5
CASSSLRSEGWSQPQHF
>TRBV6-5|TRBJ2-7
CASRRGPGQGLEQYF
>TRBV5-1|TRBJ2-2
CASKTSGAENTGELFF
>TRBV18|TRBJ1-2
CASSPMAGPTTYGYTF
>TRBV5-1|TRBJ2-2
CASSLGLAGTGELFF
>TRBV7-9|TRBJ2-6
CASSPWLDSGANVLTF
>TRBV30|TRBJ2-7
CAWSVGWTSGTTYEQYF
>TRBV11-3|TRBJ2-2
CASSLIAGYTGELFF
>TRBV19|TRBJ1-1
CASSIGTGTEAFF
>TRBV11-2|TRBJ1-4
CASSLDPGNEKLFF
>TRBV11-2|TRBJ2-1
CASRTAASHEQFF
>TRBV25-1|TRBJ2-7
CASSEFDDSYEQYF
>TRBV28|TRBJ2-5
CASSLGLAEKETQYF
>TRBV18|TRBJ2-7
CASSGSTVDEQYF
>TRBV6-1|TRBJ2-5
CASSPWGQTPVTQYF
>TRBV19|TRBJ2-2
CASSRDMAGTGELFF
>TRBV5-4|TRBJ2-7
CASSYLGTGVGEQYF
>TRBV18|TRBJ2-7
CASSPPGLAGGNEQYF
>TRBV10-3|TRBJ2-2
CAISASGTGVSGELFF
>TRBV18|TRBJ1-2
CASSPLLAGRGLNYGYTF
>TRBV14|NA
CASSQATSGYEQYF